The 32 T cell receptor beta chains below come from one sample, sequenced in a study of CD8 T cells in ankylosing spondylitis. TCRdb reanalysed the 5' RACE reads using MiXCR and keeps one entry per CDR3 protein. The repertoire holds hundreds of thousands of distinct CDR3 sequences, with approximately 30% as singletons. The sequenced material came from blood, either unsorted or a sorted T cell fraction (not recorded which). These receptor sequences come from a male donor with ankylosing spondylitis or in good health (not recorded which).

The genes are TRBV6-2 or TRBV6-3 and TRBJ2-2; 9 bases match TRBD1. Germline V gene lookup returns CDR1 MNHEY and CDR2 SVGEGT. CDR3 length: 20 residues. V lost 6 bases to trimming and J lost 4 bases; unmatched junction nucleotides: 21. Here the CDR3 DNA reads TGTGCCAGCAGCCTGCCTCCGGGACAGGGTCTAGTGTTCAGCACCGGGGAGCTGTTTTTT. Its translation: CASSLPPGQGLVFSTGELFF.

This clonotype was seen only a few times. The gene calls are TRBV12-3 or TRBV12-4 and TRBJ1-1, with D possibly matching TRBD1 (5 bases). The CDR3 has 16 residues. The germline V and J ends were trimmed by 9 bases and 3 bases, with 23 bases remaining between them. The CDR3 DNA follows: TGTGCCAGTCTCCGGGGCAGGGCAATCCTGGACACTGAAGCTTTCTTT. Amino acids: CASLRGRAILDTEAFF.

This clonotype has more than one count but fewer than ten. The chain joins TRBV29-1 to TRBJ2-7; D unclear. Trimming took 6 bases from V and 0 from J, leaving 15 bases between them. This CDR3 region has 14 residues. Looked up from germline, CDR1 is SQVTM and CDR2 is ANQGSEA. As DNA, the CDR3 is TGCAGCGTGAGATCATCGGGCCCCTCCTACGAGCAGTACTTC. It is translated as CSVRSSGPSYEQYF.

CDR3 region: CASSLDSRNQPQHF. CDR3 nucleotides: TGTGCCAGCAGTCTGGACAGCCGCAATCAGCCCCAGCATTTT. This chain connects TRBV12-3 or TRBV12-4 to TRBJ1-5; D is possibly TRBD1 (6 bases). CDR3 length equals 14 residues. V dropped 5 bases and J dropped 2 bases, with 10 bases sitting between them.

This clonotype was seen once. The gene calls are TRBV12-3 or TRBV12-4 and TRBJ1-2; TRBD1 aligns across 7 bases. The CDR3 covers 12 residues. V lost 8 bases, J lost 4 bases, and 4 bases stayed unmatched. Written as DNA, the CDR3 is TGTGCCAGCCGACAGGGAAGCTATGGCTACACCTTC. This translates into CASRQGSYGYTF.

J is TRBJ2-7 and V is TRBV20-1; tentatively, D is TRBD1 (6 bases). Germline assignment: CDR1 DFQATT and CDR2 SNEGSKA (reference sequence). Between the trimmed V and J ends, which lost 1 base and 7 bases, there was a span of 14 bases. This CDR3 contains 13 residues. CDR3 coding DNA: TGCAGTGCTAGAGGAGGGGGTCAGGGGGAGCAGTACTTC. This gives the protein CSARGGGQGEQYF.

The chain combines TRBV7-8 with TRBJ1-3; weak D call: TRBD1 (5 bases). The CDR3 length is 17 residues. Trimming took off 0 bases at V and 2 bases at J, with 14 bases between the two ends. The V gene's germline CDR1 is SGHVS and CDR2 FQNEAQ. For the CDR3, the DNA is TGTGCCAGCAGCTTAGCGCGTAGGGGCGCCCCTGGAAACACCATATATTTT. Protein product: CASSLARRGAPGNTIYF.

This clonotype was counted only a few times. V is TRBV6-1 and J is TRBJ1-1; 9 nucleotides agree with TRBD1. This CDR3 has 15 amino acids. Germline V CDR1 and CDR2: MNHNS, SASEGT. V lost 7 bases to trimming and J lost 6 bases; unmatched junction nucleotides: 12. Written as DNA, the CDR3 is TGTGCCAGCACCCAACCGGGACAGGGACACGCTGAAGCTTTCTTT. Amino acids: CASTQPGQGHAEAFF.

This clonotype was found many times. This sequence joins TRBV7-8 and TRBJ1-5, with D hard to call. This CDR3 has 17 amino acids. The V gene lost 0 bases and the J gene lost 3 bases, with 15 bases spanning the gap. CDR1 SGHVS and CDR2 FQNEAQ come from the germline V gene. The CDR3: CASSLAFFPPDNQPQHF. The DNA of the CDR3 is TGTGCCAGCAGCTTAGCGTTTTTTCCCCCAGACAATCAGCCCCAGCATTTT.

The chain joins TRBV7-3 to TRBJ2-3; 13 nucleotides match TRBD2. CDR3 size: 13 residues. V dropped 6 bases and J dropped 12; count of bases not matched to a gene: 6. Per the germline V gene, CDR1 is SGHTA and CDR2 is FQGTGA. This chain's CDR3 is CASRPTSGGPQYF. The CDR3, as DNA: TGTGCCAGCAGGCCGACTAGCGGGGGGCCTCAGTATTTT.

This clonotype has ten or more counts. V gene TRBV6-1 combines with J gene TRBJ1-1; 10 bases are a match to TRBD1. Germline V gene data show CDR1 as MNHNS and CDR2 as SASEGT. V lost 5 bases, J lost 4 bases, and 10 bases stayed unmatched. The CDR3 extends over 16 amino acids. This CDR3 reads CASSKGQGSLITEAFF. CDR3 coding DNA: TGTGCCAGCAGTAAGGGACAGGGGTCATTGATCACTGAAGCTTTCTTT.

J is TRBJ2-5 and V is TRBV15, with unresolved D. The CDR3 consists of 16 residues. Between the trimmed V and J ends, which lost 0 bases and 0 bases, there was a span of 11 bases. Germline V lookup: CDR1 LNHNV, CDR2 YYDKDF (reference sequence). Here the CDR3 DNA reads TGTGCCACCAGCAGAGACTGGGCTCGAAACCAAGAGACCCAGTACTTC. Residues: CATSRDWARNQETQYF.

For the CDR3, the DNA is TGTGCCAGCTCCCTAAATATAGGGACCTACAATGAGCAGTTCTTC. Its translation: CASSLNIGTYNEQFF. The rearrangement joins TRBV18 to TRBJ2-1; D is uncertain. The CDR3 sequence is 15 residues long. CDR1 and CDR2 (germline): KGHSH, LQKENI. Trimming shortened V by 6 bases and J by 2 bases, and 14 bases separated the two germline ends.

CDR3 region: CSAREIDTGELFF. The CDR3 nucleotides read TGCAGTGCTAGAGAGATTGACACCGGGGAGCTGTTTTTT. The chain links TRBV20-1 to TRBJ2-2, with D uncertain. V dropped 0 bases and J dropped 3 bases, with 5 bases sitting between them. The CDR3 runs 13 residues. CDR1 and CDR2 (germline): DFQATT, SNEGSKA (reference sequence).

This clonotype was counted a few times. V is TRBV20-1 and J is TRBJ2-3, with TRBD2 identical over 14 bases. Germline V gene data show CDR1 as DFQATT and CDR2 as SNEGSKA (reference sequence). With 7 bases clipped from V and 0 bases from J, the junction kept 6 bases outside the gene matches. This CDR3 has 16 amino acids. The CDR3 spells CSVRLAGGPSTDTQYF. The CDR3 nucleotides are TGCAGTGTACGACTAGCGGGGGGGCCGAGCACAGATACGCAGTATTTT.

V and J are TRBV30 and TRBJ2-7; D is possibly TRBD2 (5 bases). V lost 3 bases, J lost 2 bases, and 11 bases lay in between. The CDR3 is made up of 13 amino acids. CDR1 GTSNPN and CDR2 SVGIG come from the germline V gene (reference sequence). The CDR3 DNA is TGTGCCTGGAGCCCCCCGGGGACCTACGAGCAGTACTTC. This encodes CAWSPPGTYEQYF.

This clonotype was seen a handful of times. The CDR3 DNA follows: TGTGCCATCAGTGAGTCGGGGGTTTGGTTCTTC. This gives the protein CAISESGVWFF. The chain has TRBV10-3 and TRBJ2-1; D possibly uses TRBD1 or TRBD2 (5 bases each). Between the trimmed V and J ends, which lost 0 bases and 15 bases, there was a span of 9 bases. The CDR3 covers 11 residues. The germline V gene encodes CDR1 ENHRY and CDR2 SYGVKD.

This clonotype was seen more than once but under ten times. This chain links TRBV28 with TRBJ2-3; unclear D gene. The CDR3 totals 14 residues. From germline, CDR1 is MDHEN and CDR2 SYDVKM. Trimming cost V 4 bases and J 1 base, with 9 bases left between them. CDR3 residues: CASSYLSGTDTQYF. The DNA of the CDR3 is TGTGCCAGCAGTTACCTATCCGGCACAGATACGCAGTATTTT.

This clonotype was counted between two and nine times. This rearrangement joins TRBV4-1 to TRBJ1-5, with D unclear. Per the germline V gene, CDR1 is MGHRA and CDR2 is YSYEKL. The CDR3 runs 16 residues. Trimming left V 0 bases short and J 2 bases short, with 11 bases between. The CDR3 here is CASSQELSWGNQPQHF. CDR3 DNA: TGCGCCAGCAGCCAAGAGTTGTCGTGGGGCAATCAGCCCCAGCATTTT.

CDR3 sequence (DNA): TGTGCCAGCAGCTACGACAGGGAGGTTTCACCCCTCCACTTT. It encodes CASSYDREVSPLHF. The chain uses TRBV5-6 and TRBJ1-6, with TRBD1 identical over 7 bases. The V and J ends lost 3 bases and 9 bases, in that order; junction bases with no gene match: 6. This CDR3 comprises 14 residues. The V gene's germline CDR1 is SGHDT and CDR2 YYEEEE.

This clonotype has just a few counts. CDR3: CASSRTGFPYEQYF. CDR3 DNA sequence: TGTGCCAGCAGTAGGACAGGGTTCCCCTACGAGCAGTACTTC. The V call is TRBV6-1, the J call TRBJ2-7; the match to TRBD1 covers 8 bases. The CDR3 is 14 amino acids. V shed 5 bases, J shed 2 bases, and the junction held 5 bases outside the gene matches. Germline CDR1 MNHNS, CDR2 SASEGT.

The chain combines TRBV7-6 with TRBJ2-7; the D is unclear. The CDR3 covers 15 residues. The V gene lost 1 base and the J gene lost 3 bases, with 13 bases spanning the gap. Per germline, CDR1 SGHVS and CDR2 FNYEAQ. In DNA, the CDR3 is TGTGCCAGCAGCTTAGACTCTTTTAAGGGCTACGAGCAGTACTTC. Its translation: CASSLDSFKGYEQYF.

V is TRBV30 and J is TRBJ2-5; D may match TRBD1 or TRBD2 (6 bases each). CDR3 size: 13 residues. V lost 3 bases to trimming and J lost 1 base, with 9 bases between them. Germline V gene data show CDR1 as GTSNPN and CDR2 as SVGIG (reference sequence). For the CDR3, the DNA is TGTGCCTGGAGCGGGGGCCTCCAAGAGACCCAGTACTTC. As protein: CAWSGGLQETQYF.

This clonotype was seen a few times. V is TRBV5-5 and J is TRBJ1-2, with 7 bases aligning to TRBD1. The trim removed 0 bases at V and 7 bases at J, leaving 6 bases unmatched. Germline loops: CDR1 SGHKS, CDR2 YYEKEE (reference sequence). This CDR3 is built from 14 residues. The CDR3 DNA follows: TGTGCCAGCAGCTTGGCCGCAGGGGGTTCTGGCTACACCTTC. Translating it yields CASSLAAGGSGYTF.

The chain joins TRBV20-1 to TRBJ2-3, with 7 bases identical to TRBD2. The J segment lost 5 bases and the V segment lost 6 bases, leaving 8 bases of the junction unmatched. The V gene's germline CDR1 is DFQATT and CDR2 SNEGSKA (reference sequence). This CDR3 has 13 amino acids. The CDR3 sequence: CSARDGGGDTQYF. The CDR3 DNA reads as TGCAGTGCCCGGGACGGCGGGGGAGATACGCAGTATTTT.

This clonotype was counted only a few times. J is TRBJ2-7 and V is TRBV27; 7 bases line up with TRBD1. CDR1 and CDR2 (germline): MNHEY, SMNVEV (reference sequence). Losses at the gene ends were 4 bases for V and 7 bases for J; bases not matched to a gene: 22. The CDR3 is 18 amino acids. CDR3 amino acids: CASSSLLPLTGIGEEQYF. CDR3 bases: TGTGCCAGCAGTTCCCTACTCCCTTTGACAGGGATTGGTGAGGAGCAGTACTTC.

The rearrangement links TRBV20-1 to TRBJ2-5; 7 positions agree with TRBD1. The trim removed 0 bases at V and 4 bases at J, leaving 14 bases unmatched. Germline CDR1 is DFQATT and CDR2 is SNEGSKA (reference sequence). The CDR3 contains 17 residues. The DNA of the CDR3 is TGCAGTGCTAGAGATCGGGCCCCGAGGGGGCTAGGAGAGACCCAGTACTTC. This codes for CSARDRAPRGLGETQYF.

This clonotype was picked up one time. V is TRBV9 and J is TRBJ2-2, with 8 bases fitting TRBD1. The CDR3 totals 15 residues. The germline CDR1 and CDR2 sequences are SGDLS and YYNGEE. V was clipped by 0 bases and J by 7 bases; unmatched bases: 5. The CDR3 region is CASSVGATGVGELFF. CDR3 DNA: TGTGCCAGCAGCGTAGGTGCGACAGGGGTCGGGGAGCTGTTTTTT.

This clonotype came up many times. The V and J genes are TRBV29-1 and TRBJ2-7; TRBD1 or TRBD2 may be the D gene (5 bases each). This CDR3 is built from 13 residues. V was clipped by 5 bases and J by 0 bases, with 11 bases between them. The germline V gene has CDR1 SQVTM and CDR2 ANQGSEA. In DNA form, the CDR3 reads TGCAGCGTTAGGGACGCAAGCTCCTACGAGCAGTACTTC. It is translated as CSVRDASSYEQYF.

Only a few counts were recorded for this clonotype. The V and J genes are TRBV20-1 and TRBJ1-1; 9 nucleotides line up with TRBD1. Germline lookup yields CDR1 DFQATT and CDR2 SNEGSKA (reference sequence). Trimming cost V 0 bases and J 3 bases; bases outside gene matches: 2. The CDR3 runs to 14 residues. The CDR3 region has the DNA TGCAGTGCTAGAGAGGGACAGGGACACACTGAAGCTTTCTTT. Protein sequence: CSAREGQGHTEAFF.

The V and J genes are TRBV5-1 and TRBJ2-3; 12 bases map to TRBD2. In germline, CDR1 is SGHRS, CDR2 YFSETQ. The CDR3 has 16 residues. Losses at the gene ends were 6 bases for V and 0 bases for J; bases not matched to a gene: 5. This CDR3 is CASKLAGGASTDTQYF. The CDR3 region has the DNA TGCGCCAGCAAACTAGCGGGGGGAGCCAGCACAGATACGCAGTATTTT.

The CDR3 here is CASSPAGGLTSTEAFF. Written as DNA, the CDR3 is TGTGCCAGCAGCCCGGCGGGGGGTCTTACGAGCACTGAAGCTTTCTTT. V gene TRBV5-5 combines with J gene TRBJ1-1, with D maybe TRBD1 (5 bases). The CDR3 consists of 16 residues. Per the germline V gene, CDR1 is SGHKS and CDR2 is YYEKEE (reference sequence). With 4 bases removed from V and 4 bases from J, the gap between germline ends came to 20 bases. Together with reference TRBV5-5 and TRBJ1-1, the CDR3 gives the full variable domain: DAGVTQSPTHLIKTRGQQVTLRCSPISGHKSVSWYQQVLGQGPQFIFQYYEKEERGRGNFPDRFSARQFPNYSSELNVNALLLGDSALYLCASSPAGGLTSTEAFFGQGTRLTVV.